This T cell receptor (beta chain) was documented in a study of beta chain features in type 1 diabetes. Study-level points and caveats: Shorter TCRB CDR3s, moderately but significantly so, marked every one of the four CD4+ subsets in Type 1 diabetes patients.

Every bit of the isolated RNA underwent reverse transcription, so sequencing read expressed TCRB transcripts. Some clones are missing from TCRdb's copy, which holds only in-frame ones; the method was immunoSEQ multiplex PCR. The repertoire holds approximately 730,000 clones, 13% seen once, with about 0.02% in the top ten. Researchers reported sorting CD4+ naive, central memory, regulatory and stem cell-like memory cells via CD45RO/CCR7/CD25/CD127/CD95/CD27. This CDR3 has 14 residues. CDR1 MNHNS and CDR2 SASEGT come from the germline V gene. V was trimmed by 7 bases and J by 4 bases, leaving 14 bases between them. With regard to this clone: What it binds is unknown.

This TCR was sampled from a man between 18 and 35 years old with type 1 diabetes. Input material: naive CD4+ T cells from blood. This sequence joins TRBV6-1 and TRBJ1-5; no firm D call. DNA for the CDR3: TGTGCCAGCAAGGAGATCCGGGGTAATCAGCCCCAGCATTTT. This encodes CASKEIRGNQPQHF.